These 12 T cell receptor beta chains originate from one sample sequenced in a study of naive and memory T cell subsets. Antigens for these TCRs are unknown. Study observations and caveats: A few larger clonotypes appeared in naive repertoires, especially CD8, possibly memory cells re-expressing CD45RA.

The beta constant-region primer was an equimolar mix of two oligonucleotides covering TRBC1 and TRBC2. Ligated cDNA was amplified by four rounds of PCR with nested alpha and beta constant-region primers and SP2. One entry per CDR3 protein results from TCRdb running MiXCR on the UMI-ligation and nested PCR reads. The sample shows 120,000 to 150,000 distinct CDR3 sequences, approximately 20% of them seen only once. Input material: naive CD8+ T cells from blood. The source is a human donor in good health.

The V and J genes are TRBV3-1 and TRBJ2-7, with D uncertain. The germline gives CDR1 LGHDT, CDR2 YNNKEL (reference sequence). V lost 0 bases to trimming and J lost 0 bases, with 12 bases between them. The CDR3 length is 16 residues. For the CDR3, the DNA is TGTGCCAGCAGCCAAGATCTGGGCGGTTCCTCCTACGAGCAGTACTTC. Amino acids: CASSQDLGGSSYEQYF.

This clonotype was picked up a small number of times. The chain uses TRBV4-1 and TRBJ1-1; TRBD1 agrees at 8 bases. CDR1 MGHRA and CDR2 YSYEKL come from the germline V gene. This CDR3 has 14 amino acids. V was pared by 6 bases and J by 4 bases, with 7 bases of the junction left unmatched. CDR3 sequence reads: CASRGSTGGTEAFF. The CDR3 DNA sequence: TGCGCCAGCAGGGGGTCCACAGGGGGCACTGAAGCTTTCTTT.

V usage is TRBV29-1 and J usage is TRBJ2-5; 9 bases fit TRBD1. Trimming removed 3 bases from V and 7 bases from J; junction bases left unmatched: 18. Per the germline V gene, CDR1 is SQVTM and CDR2 is ANQGSEA. This CDR3 has 17 residues. The CDR3 spells CSVDDSGTGSGWGTQYF. CDR3 DNA: TGCAGCGTTGACGACTCCGGGACAGGGTCGGGATGGGGGACCCAGTACTTC. Combining the CDR3 with reference TRBV29-1 and TRBJ2-5 gives the whole variable domain SAVISQKPSRDICQRGTSLTIQCQVDSQVTMMFWYRQQPGQSLTLIATANQGSEATYESGFVIDKFPISRPNLTFSTLTVSNMSPEDSSIYLCSVDDSGTGSGWGTQYFGPGTRLLVL.

This chain's CDR3 is CASSPGLAGFYEQFF. The CDR3 bases are TGTGCCAGCAGCCCCGGACTAGCGGGATTCTATGAGCAGTTCTTC. The chain carries TRBV7-9 and TRBJ2-1; TRBD2 matches 12 bases. Germline V gene lookup returns CDR1 SEHNR and CDR2 FQNEAQ (reference sequence). Trimming at V came to 5 bases and at J to 8 bases, leaving 7 bases not matched to a gene. The CDR3 covers 15 residues.

The V and J genes are TRBV28 and TRBJ2-5, with 9 bases identical to TRBD2. The V gene's germline CDR1 is MDHEN and CDR2 SYDVKM. The CDR3 length is 15 residues. V was pared by 0 bases and J by 4 bases, with 3 bases of the junction left unmatched. The CDR3 bases are TGTGCCAGCAGTTTATGGGGCGGGAGGGCAGAGACCCAGTACTTC. Residues: CASSLWGGRAETQYF. Full variable domain (rest looked up from reference TRBV28 and TRBJ2-5): DVKVTQSSRYLVKRTGEKVFLECVQDMDHENMFWYRQDPGLGLRLIYFSYDVKMKEKGDIPEGYSVSREKKERFSLILESASTNQTSMYLCASSLWGGRAETQYFGPGTRLLVL.

This clonotype showed up just a few times. The V call is TRBV10-3, the J call TRBJ2-7; no definite D call. CDR1 is ENHRY, CDR2 SYGVKD, per germline. This CDR3 has 13 residues. Trimming took 4 bases from V and 3 from J, leaving 10 bases between them. The CDR3 sequence: CAISAGSYYEQYF. For the CDR3, the DNA is TGTGCCATCAGTGCCGGCTCCTACTACGAGCAGTACTTC.

In its sample, this clonotype was seen a few times. V usage is TRBV11-3 and J usage is TRBJ2-7; D is possibly TRBD1 (6 bases). CDR3 length: 15 residues. Trimming took off 5 bases at V and 1 base at J, with 15 bases between the two ends. Germline CDR1 reads SGHNT; CDR2 reads YENEEA. CDR3 in amino acids: CASSVDRVNSYEQYF. CDR3 DNA sequence: TGTGCCAGCAGCGTGGACAGAGTCAATTCCTACGAGCAGTACTTC.

In its sample, this clonotype was seen many times. The V and J genes are TRBV27 and TRBJ1-2; a possible D gene is TRBD1 (5 bases). The CDR3 length is 15 residues. Germline V lookup: CDR1 MNHEY, CDR2 SMNVEV (reference sequence). V lost 0 bases and J 3 bases, leaving 11 bases between the germline ends. The CDR3, as DNA: TGTGCCAGCAGTTTATCCAGGGAAGCCTACTATGGCTACACCTTC. Protein: CASSLSREAYYGYTF.

The rearrangement joins TRBV7-8 to TRBJ2-3; weak D call: TRBD2 (5 bases). Germline V lookup: CDR1 SGHVS, CDR2 FQNEAQ. V was pared by 5 bases and J by 2 bases, with 14 bases between. The CDR3 covers 15 residues. The CDR3 DNA reads as TGTGCCAGCAGCAAAACACCGGGAACCACAGATACGCAGTATTTT. Translated, it gives CASSKTPGTTDTQYF.

This clonotype was seen only a few times. This chain joins TRBV7-9 and TRBJ2-1, with 12 bases lining up with TRBD2. The CDR3 is 16 residues long. The V gene's germline CDR1 is SEHNR and CDR2 FQNEAQ (reference sequence). V trimming: 5 bases; J trimming: 5 bases; junction bases outside the gene matches: 7. The CDR3 here is CASSGALAGGHNEQFF. CDR3 in DNA: TGTGCCAGCAGCGGCGCCCTAGCGGGAGGGCACAATGAGCAGTTCTTC.

The J gene is TRBJ2-1, the V gene TRBV2; D not certain. CDR1 and CDR2 (germline): SNHLY, FYNNEI. V lost 0 bases and J 10 bases, leaving 7 bases between the germline ends. The CDR3 spans 12 residues. CDR3: CASSEALPEQFF. CDR3 coding DNA: TGTGCCAGCAGTGAAGCGCTTCCGGAGCAGTTCTTC.

The gene calls are TRBV5-1 and TRBJ1-1; weak D call: TRBD1 (6 bases). Germline V lookup: CDR1 SGHRS, CDR2 YFSETQ. V was trimmed by 4 bases and J by 2 bases, leaving 12 bases between them. The CDR3 consists of 14 residues. DNA for the CDR3: TGCGCCAGCAGCCCCGGGACAACAAACACTGAAGCTTTCTTT. It encodes CASSPGTTNTEAFF. Based on the CDR3 plus reference TRBV5-1 and TRBJ1-1, the full variable domain is KAGVTQTPRYLIKTRGQQVTLSCSPISGHRSVSWYQQTPGQGLQFLFEYFSETQRNKGNFPGRFSGRQFSNSRSEMNVSTLELGDSALYLCASSPGTTNTEAFFGQGTRLTVV.